The next 3 T cell receptor beta chains were all read from a single sample in a study of cytomegalovirus exposure and HLA in healthy donors (dated by TCRdb to the late 2010s). Libraries came from the immunoSEQ multiplex PCR assay. The multiplex PCR relied on a mix of 60 forward primers for TCR Vbeta segments and 13 reverse primers for TCR Jbeta segments. In TCRdb, the immuneACCESS table is reduced to in-frame sequences with V and J assigned. These tables do not hold every clone; where another copy was compared, an unresolved V gene accounts for under half, and the others remain unexplained. The sample table records about 100,000 clones; 74% of these occur just once. Over 2.5% of the sample is taken by the ten largest. What was sequenced was PBMCs. The source is a man between 50 and 59 years old in good health and CMV-seropositive.

The V gene is TRBV19, the J gene TRBJ1-2; no definite D call. From germline, CDR1 is LNHDA and CDR2 SQIVND (reference sequence). V was shortened by 5 bases and J by 4 bases, with 11 bases between the two germline ends. CDR3 length equals 13 residues. The CDR3: CASSSKAGYGYTF. In DNA form, the CDR3 reads TGTGCCAGTAGTTCCAAAGCGGGCTATGGCTACACCTTC. The whole variable domain, remainder taken from reference TRBV19 and TRBJ1-2, is DGGITQSPKYLFRKEGQNVTLSCEQNLNHDAMYWYRQDPGQGLRLIYYSQIVNDFQKGDIAEGYSVSREKKESFPLTVTSAQKNPTAFYLCASSSKAGYGYTFGSGTRLTVV.

This chain joins TRBV2 and TRBJ2-7; D might be TRBD1 (5 bases). Trimming removed 7 bases at V and 3 bases at J, with 13 bases between. Germline-derived CDR1 and CDR2 are SNHLY and FYNNEI. This CDR3 comprises 13 residues. The CDR3 here is CASTRQINYEQYF. CDR3 DNA sequence: TGTGCCAGCACACGACAGATTAACTACGAGCAGTACTTC.

The chain uses TRBV5-1 and TRBJ2-2; 7 nucleotides agree with TRBD1. This CDR3 has 15 residues. The germline V gene encodes CDR1 SGHRS and CDR2 YFSETQ. The V and J ends lost 0 bases and 5 bases, in that order; junction bases with no gene match: 4. The CDR3 DNA reads TGCGCCAGCAGCTTGGGGACAGGCGGGACCGGGGAGCTGTTTTTT. This gives the protein CASSLGTGGTGELFF. Full variable domain (missing parts from reference TRBV5-1 and TRBJ2-2): KAGVTQTPRYLIKTRGQQVTLSCSPISGHRSVSWYQQTPGQGLQFLFEYFSETQRNKGNFPGRFSGRQFSNSRSEMNVSTLELGDSALYLCASSLGTGGTGELFFGEGSRLTVL.